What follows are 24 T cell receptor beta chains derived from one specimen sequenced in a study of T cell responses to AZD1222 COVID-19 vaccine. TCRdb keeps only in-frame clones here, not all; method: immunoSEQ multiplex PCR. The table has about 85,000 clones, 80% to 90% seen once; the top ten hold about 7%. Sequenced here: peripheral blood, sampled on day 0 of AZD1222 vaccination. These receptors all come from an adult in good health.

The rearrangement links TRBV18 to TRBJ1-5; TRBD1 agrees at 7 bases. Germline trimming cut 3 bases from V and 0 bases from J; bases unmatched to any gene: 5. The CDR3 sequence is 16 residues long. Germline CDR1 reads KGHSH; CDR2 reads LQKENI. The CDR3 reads CASSPSGQYSNQPQHF. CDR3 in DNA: TGTGCCAGCTCACCTTCGGGACAGTATAGCAATCAGCCCCAGCATTTT. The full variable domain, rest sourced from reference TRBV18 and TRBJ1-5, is NAGVMQNPRHLVRRRGQEARLRCSPMKGHSHVYWYRQLPEEGLKFMVYLQKENIIDESGMPKERFSAEFPKEGPSILRIQQVVRGDSAAYFCASSPSGQYSNQPQHFGDGTRLSIL.

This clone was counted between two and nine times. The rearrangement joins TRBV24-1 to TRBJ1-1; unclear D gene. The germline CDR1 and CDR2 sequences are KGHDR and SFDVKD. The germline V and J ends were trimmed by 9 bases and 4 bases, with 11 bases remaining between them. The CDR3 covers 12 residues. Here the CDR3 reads CATGNSGTEAFF. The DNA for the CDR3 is TGTGCCACCGGAAATAGTGGCACTGAAGCTTTCTTT.

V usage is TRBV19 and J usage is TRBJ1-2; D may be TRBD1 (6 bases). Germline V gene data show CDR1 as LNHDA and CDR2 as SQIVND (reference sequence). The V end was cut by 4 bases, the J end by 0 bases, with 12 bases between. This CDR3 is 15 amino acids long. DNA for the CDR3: TGTGCCAGTAGTACGGACAGCAAATCTAACTATGGCTACACCTTC. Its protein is CASSTDSKSNYGYTF.

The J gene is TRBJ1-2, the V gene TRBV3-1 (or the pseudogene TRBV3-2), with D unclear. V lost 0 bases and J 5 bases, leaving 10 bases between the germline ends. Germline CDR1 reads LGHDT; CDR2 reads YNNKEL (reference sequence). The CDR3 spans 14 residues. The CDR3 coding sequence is TGTGCCAGCAGCCAAGACCCACCCCGTTATGGCTACACCTTC. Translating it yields CASSQDPPRYGYTF.

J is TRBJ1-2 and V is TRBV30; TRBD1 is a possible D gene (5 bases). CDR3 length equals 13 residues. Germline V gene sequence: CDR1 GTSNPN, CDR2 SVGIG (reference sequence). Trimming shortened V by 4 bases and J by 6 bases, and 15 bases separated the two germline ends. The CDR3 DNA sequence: TGTGCCTGGAAGATGCCCAGAGGGGATGGCTACACCTTC. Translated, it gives CAWKMPRGDGYTF.

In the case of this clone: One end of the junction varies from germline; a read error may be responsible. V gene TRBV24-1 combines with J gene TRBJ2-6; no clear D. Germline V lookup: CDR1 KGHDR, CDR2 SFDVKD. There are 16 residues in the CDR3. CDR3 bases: TGTGCCACCAGTGACCGACACCTCTCTGAGGCCAACGTCCTGACTTTC. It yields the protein CATSDRHLSEANVLTF.

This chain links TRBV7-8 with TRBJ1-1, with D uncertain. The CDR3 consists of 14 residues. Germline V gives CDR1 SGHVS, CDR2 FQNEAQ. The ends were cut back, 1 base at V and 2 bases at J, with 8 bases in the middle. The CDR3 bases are TGTGCCAGCAGCTTAGGTGGGGATAACACTGAAGCTTTCTTT. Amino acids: CASSLGGDNTEAFF.

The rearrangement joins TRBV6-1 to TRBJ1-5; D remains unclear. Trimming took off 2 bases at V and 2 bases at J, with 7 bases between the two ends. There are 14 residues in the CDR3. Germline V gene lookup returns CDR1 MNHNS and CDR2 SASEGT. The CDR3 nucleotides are TGTGCCAGCAGTGAAAGTTGGGGCAATCAGCCCCAGCATTTT. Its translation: CASSESWGNQPQHF.

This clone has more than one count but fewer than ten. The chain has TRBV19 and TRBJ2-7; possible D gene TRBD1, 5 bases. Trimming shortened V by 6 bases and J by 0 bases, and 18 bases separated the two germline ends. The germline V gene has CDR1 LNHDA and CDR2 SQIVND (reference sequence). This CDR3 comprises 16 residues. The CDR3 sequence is CASSPRGAESSYEQYF. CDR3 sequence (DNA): TGTGCCAGTAGCCCAAGGGGCGCCGAGAGCTCCTACGAGCAGTACTTC.

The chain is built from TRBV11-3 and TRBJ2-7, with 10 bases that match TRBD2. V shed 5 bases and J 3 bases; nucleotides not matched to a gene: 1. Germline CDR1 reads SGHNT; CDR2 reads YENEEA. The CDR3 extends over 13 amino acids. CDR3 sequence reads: CASSPSGGYEQYF. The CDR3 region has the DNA TGTGCCAGCAGCCCTAGCGGGGGCTACGAGCAGTACTTC.

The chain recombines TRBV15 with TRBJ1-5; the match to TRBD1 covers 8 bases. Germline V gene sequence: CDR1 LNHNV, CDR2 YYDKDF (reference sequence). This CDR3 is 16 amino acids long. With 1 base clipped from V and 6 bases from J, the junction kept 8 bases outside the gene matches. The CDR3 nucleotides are TGTGCCACCAGCAGAGGGGCAGGGGGCTTAAGTCAGCCCCAGCATTTT. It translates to CATSRGAGGLSQPQHF. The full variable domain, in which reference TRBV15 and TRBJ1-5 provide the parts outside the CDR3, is DAMVIQNPRYQVTQFGKPVTLSCSQTLNHNVMYWYQQKSSQAPKLLFHYYDKDFNNEADTPDNFQSRRPNTSFCFLDIRSPGLGDTAMYLCATSRGAGGLSQPQHFGDGTRLSIL.

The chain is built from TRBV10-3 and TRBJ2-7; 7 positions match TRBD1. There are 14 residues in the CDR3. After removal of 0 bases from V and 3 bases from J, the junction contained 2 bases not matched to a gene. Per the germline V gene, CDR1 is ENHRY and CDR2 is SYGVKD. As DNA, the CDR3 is TGTGCCATCAGTGAGTCCCCAGGGGGCTACGAGCAGTACTTC. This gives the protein CAISESPGGYEQYF.

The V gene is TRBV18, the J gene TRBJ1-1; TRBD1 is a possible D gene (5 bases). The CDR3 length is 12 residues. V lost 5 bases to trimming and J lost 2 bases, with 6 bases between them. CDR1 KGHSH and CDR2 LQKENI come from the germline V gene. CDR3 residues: CASSTGNTEAFF. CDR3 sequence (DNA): TGTGCCAGCTCAACAGGAAACACTGAAGCTTTCTTT.

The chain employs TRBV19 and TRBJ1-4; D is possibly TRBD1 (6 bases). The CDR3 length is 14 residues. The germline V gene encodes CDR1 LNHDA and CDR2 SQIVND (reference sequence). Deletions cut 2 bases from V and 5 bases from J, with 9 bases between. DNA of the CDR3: TGTGCCAGTAGTATACAGGGGATAAATGAAAAACTGTTTTTT. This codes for CASSIQGINEKLFF. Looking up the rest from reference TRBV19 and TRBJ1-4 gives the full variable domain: DGGITQSPKYLFRKEGQNVTLSCEQNLNHDAMYWYRQDPGQGLRLIYYSQIVNDFQKGDIAEGYSVSREKKESFPLTVTSAQKNPTAFYLCASSIQGINEKLFFGSGTQLSVL.

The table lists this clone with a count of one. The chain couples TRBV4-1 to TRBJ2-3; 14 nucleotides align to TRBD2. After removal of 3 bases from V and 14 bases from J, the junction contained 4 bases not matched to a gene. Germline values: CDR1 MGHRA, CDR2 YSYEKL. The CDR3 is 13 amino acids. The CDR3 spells CASSQGTSGRGYF. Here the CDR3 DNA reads TGCGCCAGCAGCCAGGGGACTAGCGGGAGAGGGTATTTT.

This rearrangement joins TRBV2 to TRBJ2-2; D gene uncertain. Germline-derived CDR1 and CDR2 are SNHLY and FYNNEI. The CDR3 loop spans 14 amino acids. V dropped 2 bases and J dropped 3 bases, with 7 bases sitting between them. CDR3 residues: CASSERGYTGELFF. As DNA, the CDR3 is TGTGCCAGCAGTGAAAGAGGTTACACCGGGGAGCTGTTTTTT.

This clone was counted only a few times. In nucleotides, the CDR3 is TGTGCCAGCAGAAACCGGGACCCACGTACCAAAAACATTCAGTACTTC. It encodes CASRNRDPRTKNIQYF. This sequence joins TRBV28 and TRBJ2-4; either TRBD1 or TRBD2 may fit D (5 bases each). The V end was cut by 6 bases, the J end by 2 bases, with 17 bases between. The germline gives CDR1 MDHEN, CDR2 SYDVKM. CDR3 length: 16 amino acids.

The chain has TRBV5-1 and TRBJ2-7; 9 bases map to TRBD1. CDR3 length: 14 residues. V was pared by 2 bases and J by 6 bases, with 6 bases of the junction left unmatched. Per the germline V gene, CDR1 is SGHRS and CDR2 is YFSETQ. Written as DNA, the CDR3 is TGCGCCAGCAGCTTAGCTACAGGGGGCGGCGAGCAGTACTTC. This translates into CASSLATGGGEQYF.

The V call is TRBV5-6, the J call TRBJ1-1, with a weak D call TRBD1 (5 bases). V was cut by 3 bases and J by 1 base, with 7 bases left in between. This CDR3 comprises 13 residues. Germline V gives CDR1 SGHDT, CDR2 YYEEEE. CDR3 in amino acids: CASSWGKNTEAFF. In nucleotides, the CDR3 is TGTGCCAGCAGCTGGGGGAAGAACACTGAAGCTTTCTTT.

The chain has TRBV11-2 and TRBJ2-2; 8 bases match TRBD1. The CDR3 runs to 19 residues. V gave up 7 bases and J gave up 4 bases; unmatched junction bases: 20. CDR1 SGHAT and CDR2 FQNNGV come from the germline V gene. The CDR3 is CASTGRDRHDGRGTGELFF. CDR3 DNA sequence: TGTGCCAGCACCGGCCGGGACAGGCATGATGGGCGAGGCACCGGGGAGCTGTTTTTT. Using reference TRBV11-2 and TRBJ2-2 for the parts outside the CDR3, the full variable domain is EAGVAQSPRYKIIEKRQSVAFWCNPISGHATLYWYQQILGQGPKLLIQFQNNGVVDDSQLPKDRFSAERLKGVDSTLKIQPAKLEDSAVYLCASTGRDRHDGRGTGELFFGEGSRLTVL.

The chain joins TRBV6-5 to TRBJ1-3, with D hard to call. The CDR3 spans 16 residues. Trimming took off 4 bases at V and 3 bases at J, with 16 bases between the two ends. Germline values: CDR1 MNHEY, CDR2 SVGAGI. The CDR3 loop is CASSFTRNSGGNTIYF. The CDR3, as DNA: TGTGCCAGCAGTTTCACCCGCAATTCGGGTGGAAACACCATATATTTT.

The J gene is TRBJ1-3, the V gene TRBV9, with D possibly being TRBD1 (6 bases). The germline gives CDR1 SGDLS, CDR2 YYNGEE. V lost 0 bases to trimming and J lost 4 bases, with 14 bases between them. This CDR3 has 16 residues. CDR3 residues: CASSVDAGGLGNTIYF. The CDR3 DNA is TGTGCCAGCAGCGTAGATGCGGGGGGGCTCGGAAACACCATATATTTT.

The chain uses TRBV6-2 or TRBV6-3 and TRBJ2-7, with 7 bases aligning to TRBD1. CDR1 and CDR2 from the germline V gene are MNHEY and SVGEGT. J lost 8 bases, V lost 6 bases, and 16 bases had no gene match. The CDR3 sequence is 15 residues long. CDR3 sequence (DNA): TGTGCCAGCAGCTTCCCGCCGGGACAGCGGATTCAGCAGTACTTC. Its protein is CASSFPPGQRIQQYF.

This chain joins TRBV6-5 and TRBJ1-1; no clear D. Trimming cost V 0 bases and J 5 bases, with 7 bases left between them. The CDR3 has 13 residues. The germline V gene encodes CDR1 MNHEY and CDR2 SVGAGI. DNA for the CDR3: TGTGCCAGCAGTTACTCGTGGGATACTGAAGCTTTCTTT. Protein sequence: CASSYSWDTEAFF.